Below are 2 T cell receptor beta chains sequenced from a single sample in a study of blood T cell repertoires in COVID-19. Assay used: immunoSEQ multiplex PCR; TCRdb lists only in-frame clones, some missing. This sample yields about 210,000 clones, of which about 82% are seen a single time; less than 6.5% belongs to the top ten. The sample was peripheral blood. The source is a middle-aged man with COVID-19, enrolled during active disease.

This clone showed up just once. The V gene is TRBV5-1, the J gene TRBJ2-1; 8 nucleotides line up with TRBD1. Germline V gives CDR1 SGHRS, CDR2 YFSETQ. The V gene end was trimmed by 4 bases and the J gene end by 6 bases; junction bases not matched to a gene: 9. The CDR3 has 15 residues. CDR3 region: CASSIQGDTGNEQFF. In DNA form, the CDR3 reads TGCGCCAGCAGCATACAGGGGGATACGGGCAATGAGCAGTTCTTC.

The chain couples TRBV7-2 to TRBJ2-3, with 8 bases lining up with TRBD2. Germline V gene lookup returns CDR1 SGHTA and CDR2 FQGNSA. This CDR3 contains 15 residues. After removal of 3 bases from V and 2 bases from J, the junction contained 4 bases not matched to a gene. The CDR3 nucleotides are TGTGCCAGCAGCTTCGGCGGGGGGCCCACAGATACGCAGTATTTT. Translated: CASSFGGGPTDTQYF.